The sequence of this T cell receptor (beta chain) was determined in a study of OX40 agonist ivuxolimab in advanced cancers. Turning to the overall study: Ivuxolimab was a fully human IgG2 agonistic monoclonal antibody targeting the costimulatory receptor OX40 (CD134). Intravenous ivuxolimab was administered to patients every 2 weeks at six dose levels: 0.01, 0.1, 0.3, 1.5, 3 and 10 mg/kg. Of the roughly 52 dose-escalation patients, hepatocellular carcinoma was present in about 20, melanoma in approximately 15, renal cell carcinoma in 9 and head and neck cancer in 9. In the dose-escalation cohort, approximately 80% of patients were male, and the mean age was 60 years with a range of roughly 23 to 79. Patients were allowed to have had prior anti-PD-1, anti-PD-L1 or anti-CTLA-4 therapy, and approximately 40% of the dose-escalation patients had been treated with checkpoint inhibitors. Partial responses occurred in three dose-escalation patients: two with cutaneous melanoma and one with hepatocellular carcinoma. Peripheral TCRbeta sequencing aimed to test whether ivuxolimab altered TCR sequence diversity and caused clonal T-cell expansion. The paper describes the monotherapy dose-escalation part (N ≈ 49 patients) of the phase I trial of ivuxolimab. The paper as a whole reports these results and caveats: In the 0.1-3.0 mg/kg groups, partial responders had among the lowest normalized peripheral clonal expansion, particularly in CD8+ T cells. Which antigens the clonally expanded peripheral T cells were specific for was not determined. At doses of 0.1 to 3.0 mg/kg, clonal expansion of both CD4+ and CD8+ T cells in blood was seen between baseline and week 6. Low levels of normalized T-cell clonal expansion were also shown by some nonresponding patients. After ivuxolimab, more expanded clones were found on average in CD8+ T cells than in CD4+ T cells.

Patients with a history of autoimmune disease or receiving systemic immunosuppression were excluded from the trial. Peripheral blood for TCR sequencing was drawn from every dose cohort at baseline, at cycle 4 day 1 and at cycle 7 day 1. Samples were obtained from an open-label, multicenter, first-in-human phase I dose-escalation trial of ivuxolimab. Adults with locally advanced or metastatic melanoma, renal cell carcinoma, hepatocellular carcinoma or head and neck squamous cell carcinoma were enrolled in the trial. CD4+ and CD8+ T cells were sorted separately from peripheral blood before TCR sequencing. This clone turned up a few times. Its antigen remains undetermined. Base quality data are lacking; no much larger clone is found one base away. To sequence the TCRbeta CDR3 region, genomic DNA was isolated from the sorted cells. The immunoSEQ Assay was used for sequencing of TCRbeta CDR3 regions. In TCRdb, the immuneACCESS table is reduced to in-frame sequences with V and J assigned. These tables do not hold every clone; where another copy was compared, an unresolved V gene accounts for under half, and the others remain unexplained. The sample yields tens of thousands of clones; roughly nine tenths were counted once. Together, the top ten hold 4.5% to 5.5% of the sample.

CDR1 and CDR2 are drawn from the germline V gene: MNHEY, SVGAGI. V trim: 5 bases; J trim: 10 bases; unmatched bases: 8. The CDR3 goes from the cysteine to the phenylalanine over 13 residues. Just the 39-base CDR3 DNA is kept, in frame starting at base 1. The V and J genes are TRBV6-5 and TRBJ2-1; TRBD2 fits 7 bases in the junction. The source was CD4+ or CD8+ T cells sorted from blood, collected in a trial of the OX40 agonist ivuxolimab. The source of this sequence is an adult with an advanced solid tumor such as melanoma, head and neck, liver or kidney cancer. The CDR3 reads CASSTRPGLEQFF. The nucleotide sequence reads TGTGCCAGCAGTACTCGCCCGGGACTAGAGCAGTTCTTC.